This is a list of T cell receptor beta chains from one sample in a study of T cell changes during pregnancy in multiple sclerosis. The data were produced by immunoSEQ multiplex PCR, yet TCRdb's version contains in-frame clones alone and is incomplete. The sample holds around 19,000 clones, over 75% seen once. This specimen consisted of CD8+ T cells from peripheral blood mononuclear cells, obtained after pregnancy. These receptors were obtained from a female donor in good health, enrolled as a control in a pregnancy study. Both conserved end residues are part of each CDR3. Fields, in order: clone size, J gene, V gene, D gene, CDR3 protein, CDR3 DNA. D genes are given only for firm matches. Some rows mark clone size as missing; the rest say once, few, many or name a class of expanded clone.

abundance: NA; j_gene: TRBJ1-5; v_gene: TRBV4-1; d_gene: NA; CDR3aa: CASSQDRGGVQPQHF; CDR3nt: TGCGCCAGCAGCCAAGACAGGGGTGGGGTTCAGCCCCAGCATTTT
abundance: NA; j_gene: TRBJ2-5; v_gene: TRBV9; d_gene: NA; CDR3aa: CASSVGLAEWGETQYF; CDR3nt: TGTGCCAGCAGCGTAGGGTTAGCGGAGTGGGGGGAGACCCAGTACTTC
abundance: NA; j_gene: TRBJ2-2; v_gene: TRBV6-4; d_gene: NA; CDR3aa: CASSDSGGNTGELFF; CDR3nt: TGTGCCAGCAGTGACTCGGGGGGAAACACCGGGGAGCTGTTTTTT
abundance: NA; j_gene: TRBJ2-3; v_gene: TRBV6-4; d_gene: NA; CDR3aa: CASSTELGGGTDTQYF; CDR3nt: TGTGCCAGCAGCACCGAACTTGGAGGGGGCACAGATACGCAGTATTTT
abundance: once; j_gene: TRBJ1-1; v_gene: TRBV5-1; d_gene: NA; CDR3aa: CASSLYSERRTEAFF; CDR3nt: TGCGCCAGCAGCTTGTATAGTGAGAGGCGTACTGAAGCTTTCTTT
abundance: NA; j_gene: TRBJ2-3; v_gene: TRBV13; d_gene: NA; CDR3aa: CASGQGITDTQYF; CDR3nt: TGTGCCAGCGGCCAGGGGATCACAGATACGCAGTATTTT
abundance: NA; j_gene: TRBJ2-1; v_gene: TRBV15; d_gene: TRBD2; CDR3aa: CATSPVGTSSDNEQFF; CDR3nt: TGTGCCACCAGTCCGGTCGGGACTAGTTCAGACAATGAGCAGTTCTTC
abundance: NA; j_gene: TRBJ1-1; v_gene: TRBV5-1; d_gene: TRBD1; CDR3aa: CASSSGQGDTEAFF; CDR3nt: TGCGCCAGCAGCTCTGGACAGGGAGACACTGAAGCTTTCTTT
abundance: NA; j_gene: TRBJ2-3; v_gene: TRBV10-3; d_gene: TRBD2; CDR3aa: CAISLAGYTDTQYF; CDR3nt: TGTGCCATCAGTTTAGCGGGATACACAGATACGCAGTATTTT
abundance: NA; j_gene: TRBJ1-5; v_gene: TRBV19; d_gene: NA; CDR3aa: CASSPGSQPQHF; CDR3nt: TGTGCCAGTAGTCCCGGGAGTCAGCCCCAGCATTTT
abundance: NA; j_gene: TRBJ1-1; v_gene: TRBV7-4; d_gene: TRBD1; CDR3aa: CASSPRGQGARDTEAFF; CDR3nt: TGTGCCAGCAGCCCCAGGGGACAGGGGGCTCGGGACACTGAAGCTTTCTTT
abundance: NA; j_gene: TRBJ2-7; v_gene: TRBV5-1; d_gene: NA; CDR3aa: CASSLRATYEQYF; CDR3nt: TGCGCCAGCAGCTTGCGAGCAACCTACGAGCAGTACTTC
abundance: NA; j_gene: TRBJ2-1; v_gene: TRBV29-1; d_gene: TRBD1; CDR3aa: CSAGGGQGGYNEQFF; CDR3nt: TGCAGCGCTGGGGGGGGACAGGGAGGCTACAATGAGCAGTTCTTC
abundance: NA; j_gene: TRBJ1-1; v_gene: TRBV27; d_gene: NA; CDR3aa: CASRWGGEAFF; CDR3nt: TGTGCCAGCAGATGGGGAGGGGAGGCTTTCTTT
abundance: NA; j_gene: TRBJ2-7; v_gene: TRBV19; d_gene: NA; CDR3aa: CASSVTGSGEQYF; CDR3nt: TGTGCCAGTTCGGTGACCGGGTCGGGCGAGCAGTACTTC
abundance: NA; j_gene: TRBJ1-3; v_gene: TRBV6-1; d_gene: TRBD1; CDR3aa: CASREPGGSGNTIYF; CDR3nt: TGTGCCAGCAGGGAGCCAGGGGGCTCTGGAAACACCATATATTTT